These 18 T cell receptor beta chains came from one sample sequenced in a study of T-cell memory formation after mild COVID-19. TCRdb redid the calling of the 5' RACE reads with MiXCR, one entry per CDR3 protein. The profile shows more than 450,000 distinct CDR3 sequences, approximately 18% of them singletons. Sequencing used PBMCs or a T cell subset sorted from them (not recorded which). Receptors originate from an adult woman who had mild COVID-19 (a few samples of this study predate the infection). Cell type and time point are not known.

CDR3 region: CSARDMSEAFF. Here the CDR3 DNA reads TGCAGTGCTAGAGATATGAGTGAAGCTTTCTTT. The gene calls are TRBV20-1 and TRBJ1-1; D unclear. Germline V gene lookup returns CDR1 DFQATT and CDR2 SNEGSKA (reference sequence). The CDR3 is 11 amino acids. Trimming left V 0 bases short and J 7 bases short, with 6 bases between.

This clonotype was picked up many times. The V gene is TRBV6-5, the J gene TRBJ1-4; tentatively, D is TRBD1 (6 bases). The V end was cut by 4 bases, the J end by 10 bases, with 10 bases between. The germline V gene has CDR1 MNHEY and CDR2 SVGAGI. CDR3 length: 12 residues. Written as DNA, the CDR3 is TGTGCCAGCAGTTCCCAAGGGGGAAAACTGTTTTTT. This translates into CASSSQGGKLFF.

The chain links TRBV29-1 to TRBJ2-3; D gene unclear. This CDR3 is built from 11 residues. The germline V and J ends were trimmed by 5 bases and 7 bases, with 10 bases remaining between them. Germline V CDR1 and CDR2: SQVTM, ANQGSEA. CDR3 sequence: CSVSGTNTQYF. The DNA for the CDR3 is TGCAGCGTTTCGGGCACGAATACGCAGTATTTT.

This clonotype came up once. The chain uses TRBV7-9 and TRBJ2-7; D is ambiguous. The CDR3 consists of 14 residues. Trimming took off 4 bases at V and 0 bases at J, with 10 bases between the two ends. Germline lookup yields CDR1 SEHNR and CDR2 FQNEAQ (reference sequence). The CDR3 nucleotides read TGTGCCAGCAGCTCTACAGAGAACTCCTACGAGCAGTACTTC. This sequence encodes CASSSTENSYEQYF.

This clonotype was picked up a small number of times. V is TRBV12-3 or TRBV12-4 and J is TRBJ2-5, with 10 bases identical to TRBD1. Losses at the gene ends were 6 bases for V and 4 bases for J; bases not matched to a gene: 8. The CDR3 totals 15 residues. CDR3: CASSRGQGVRETQYF. CDR3 DNA sequence: TGTGCCAGCAGCCGCGGACAGGGGGTTCGAGAGACCCAGTACTTC.

The V and J genes are TRBV7-9 and TRBJ2-3; perhaps TRBD2 as D (6 bases). CDR3 length: 14 residues. Germline V gives CDR1 SEHNR, CDR2 FQNEAQ (reference sequence). The V gene lost 8 bases and the J gene lost 2 bases, with 14 bases spanning the gap. Here the CDR3 DNA reads TGTGCCAGCCAGGTGGCGGGGCACACAGATACGCAGTATTTT. This encodes CASQVAGHTDTQYF.

The CDR3 nucleotides are TGTGCCACCAGTGATAGGGACAACTCCTACGAGCAGTACTTC. Encoded protein: CATSDRDNSYEQYF. The genes are TRBV24-1 and TRBJ2-7, with D perhaps TRBD1 (6 bases). CDR1 and CDR2 from the germline V gene are KGHDR and SFDVKD. This CDR3 is built from 14 residues. Deletions cut 3 bases from V and 0 bases from J, with 8 bases between.

The chain's CDR3 is CASSLTRLNYYEQYF. In DNA, the CDR3 is TGTGCCAGCAGCCTTACCCGGTTGAACTACTACGAGCAGTACTTC. J is TRBJ2-7 and V is TRBV4-2, with D unresolved. Germline CDR1 and CDR2: LGHNA and YNFKEQ. CDR3 length: 15 amino acids. V was clipped by 4 bases and J by 3 bases, with 16 bases between them.

The V call is TRBV29-1, the J call TRBJ1-2; maybe TRBD1 (6 bases). The CDR3 totals 13 residues. Germline CDR1 SQVTM, CDR2 ANQGSEA. Trimming removed 5 bases from V and 8 bases from J, with 18 bases in between. The CDR3 here is CSVWGATGSGYTF. Written as DNA, the CDR3 is TGCAGCGTTTGGGGTGCGACAGGAAGCGGCTACACCTTC.

This clonotype was observed a few times. The rearrangement uses TRBV20-1 and TRBJ2-1; maybe TRBD2 (6 bases). V was clipped by 0 bases and J by 5 bases, with 17 bases between them. Germline V CDR1 and CDR2: DFQATT, SNEGSKA (reference sequence). This CDR3 has 16 amino acids. The CDR3 DNA reads TGCAGTGCTAGAGATTCGCGGCTAGCGAGACACAATGAGCAGTTCTTC. Its protein product is CSARDSRLARHNEQFF.

In this sample, this clonotype turned up many times. CDR3 residues: CASSLISRGSGDGYTF. DNA for the CDR3: TGTGCCAGCAGCTTAATATCTAGAGGGTCGGGTGATGGCTACACCTTC. V and J are TRBV7-8 and TRBJ1-2; D not certain. CDR3 length equals 16 residues. V was pared by 2 bases and J by 6 bases, with 19 bases between. Germline assignment: CDR1 SGHVS and CDR2 FQNEAQ.

There are a few counts of this clonotype. The rearrangement uses TRBV11-3 and TRBJ2-7, with D hard to call. V lost 4 bases, J lost 3 bases, and 10 bases lay in between. In germline, CDR1 is SGHNT, CDR2 YENEEA. The CDR3 consists of 13 residues. The CDR3 DNA sequence: TGTGCCAGCAGCTACAGACCCGACTACGAGCAGTACTTC. Translated: CASSYRPDYEQYF.

This clonotype showed up just a few times. The chain couples TRBV6-4 to TRBJ2-1; maybe TRBD1 (5 bases). Trimming removed 0 bases at V and 3 bases at J, with 18 bases between. CDR3 length: 18 residues. Germline V gene sequence: CDR1 MRHNA, CDR2 SNTAGT. The CDR3, as DNA: TGTGCCAGCAGTGACTCGTTAAGACCCCGCCAGGGCTACAATGAGCAGTTCTTC. Translated, it gives CASSDSLRPRQGYNEQFF.

This clonotype was picked up many times. V usage is TRBV27 and J usage is TRBJ2-1; D not certain. This CDR3 is built from 12 residues. Germline CDR1 reads MNHEY; CDR2 reads SMNVEV (reference sequence). V was cut by 0 bases and J by 9 bases, with 6 bases left in between. The CDR3 loop reads CASSLSGLEQFF. In DNA, the CDR3 is TGTGCCAGCAGTTTATCGGGCCTTGAGCAGTTCTTC.

This clonotype was counted a few times. The genes are TRBV2 and TRBJ2-7; TRBD2 matches at 7 bases. The germline V gene has CDR1 SNHLY and CDR2 FYNNEI. The CDR3 spans 16 residues. V lost 3 bases to trimming and J lost 0 bases; unmatched junction nucleotides: 8. The CDR3 protein is CASSEWGGGSSYEQYF. The CDR3 bases are TGTGCCAGCAGTGAGTGGGGCGGGGGTAGCTCCTACGAGCAGTACTTC.

This clonotype was observed many times. The CDR3 protein is CATSRKEDRVGETQYF. Here the CDR3 DNA reads TGTGCCACCAGCAGAAAAGAGGACAGGGTAGGAGAGACCCAGTACTTC. The genes are TRBV15 and TRBJ2-5, with 8 bases lining up with TRBD1. In germline, CDR1 is LNHNV, CDR2 YYDKDF (reference sequence). The CDR3 extends over 16 amino acids. The V segment lost 2 bases and the J segment 4 bases; nucleotides outside the gene matches: 9.

This clonotype was detected only a few times. This chain links TRBV29-1 with TRBJ2-1, with D perhaps matching TRBD1 (6 bases). The V gene's germline CDR1 is SQVTM and CDR2 ANQGSEA. The CDR3 is made up of 13 amino acids. The V end was cut by 0 bases, the J end by 8 bases, with 11 bases between. Here the CDR3 DNA reads TGCAGCGTTGAAGATCTTCCAGGGGATGAGCAGTTCTTC. It codes for CSVEDLPGDEQFF.

This clonotype was seen more than once but under ten times. This chain links TRBV2 with TRBJ2-1; TRBD2 aligns across 12 bases. This CDR3 region has 14 residues. V lost 7 bases, J lost 9 bases, and 7 bases stayed unmatched. The germline gives CDR1 SNHLY, CDR2 FYNNEI. CDR3 protein: CASTLLAGGGEQFF. Written as DNA, the CDR3 is TGTGCCAGCACCCTACTAGCGGGAGGAGGTGAGCAGTTCTTC.